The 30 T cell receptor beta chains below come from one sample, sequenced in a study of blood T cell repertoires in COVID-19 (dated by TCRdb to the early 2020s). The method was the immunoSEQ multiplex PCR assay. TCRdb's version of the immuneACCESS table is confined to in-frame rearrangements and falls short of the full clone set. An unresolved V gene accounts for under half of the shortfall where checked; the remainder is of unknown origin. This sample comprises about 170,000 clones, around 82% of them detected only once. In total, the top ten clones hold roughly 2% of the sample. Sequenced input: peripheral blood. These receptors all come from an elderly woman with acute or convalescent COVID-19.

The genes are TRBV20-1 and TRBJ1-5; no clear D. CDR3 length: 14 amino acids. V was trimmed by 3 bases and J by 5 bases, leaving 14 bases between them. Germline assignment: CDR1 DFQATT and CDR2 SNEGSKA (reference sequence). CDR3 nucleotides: TGCAGTGCTAGTCTCGGCAGGTCGCATCAGCCCCAGCATTTT. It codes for CSASLGRSHQPQHF.

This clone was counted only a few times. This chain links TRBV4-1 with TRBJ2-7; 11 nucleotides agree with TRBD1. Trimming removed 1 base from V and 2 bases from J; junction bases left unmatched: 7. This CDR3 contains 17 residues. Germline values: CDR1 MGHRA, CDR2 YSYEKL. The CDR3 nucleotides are TGCGCCAGCAGCCAAGCTGTGAGGGGACAGGGGGCCTACGAGCAGTACTTC. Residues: CASSQAVRGQGAYEQYF.

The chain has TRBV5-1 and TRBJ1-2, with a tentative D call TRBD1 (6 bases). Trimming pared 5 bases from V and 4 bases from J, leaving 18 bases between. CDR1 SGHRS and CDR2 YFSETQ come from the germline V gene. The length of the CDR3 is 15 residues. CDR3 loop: CASRPGEGEPYGYTF. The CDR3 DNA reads TGCGCCAGCAGGCCGGGGGAGGGGGAACCCTATGGCTACACCTTC.

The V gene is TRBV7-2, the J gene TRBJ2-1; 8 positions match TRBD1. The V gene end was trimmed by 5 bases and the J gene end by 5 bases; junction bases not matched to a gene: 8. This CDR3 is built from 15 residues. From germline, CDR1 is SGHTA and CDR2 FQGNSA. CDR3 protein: CASSRDQGAHNEQFF. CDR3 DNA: TGTGCCAGCAGCCGGGACCAGGGGGCCCACAATGAGCAGTTCTTC.

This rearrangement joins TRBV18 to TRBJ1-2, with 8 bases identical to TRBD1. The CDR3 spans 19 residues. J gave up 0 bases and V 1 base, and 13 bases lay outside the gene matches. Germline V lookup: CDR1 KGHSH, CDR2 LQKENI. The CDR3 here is CASSPQGQVSLETNYGYTF. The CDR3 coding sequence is TGTGCCAGCTCACCACAGGGACAGGTCAGCCTTGAGACTAACTATGGCTACACCTTC. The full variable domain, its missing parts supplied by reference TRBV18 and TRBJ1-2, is NAGVMQNPRHLVRRRGQEARLRCSPMKGHSHVYWYRQLPEEGLKFMVYLQKENIIDESGMPKERFSAEFPKEGPSILRIQQVVRGDSAAYFCASSPQGQVSLETNYGYTFGSGTRLTVV.

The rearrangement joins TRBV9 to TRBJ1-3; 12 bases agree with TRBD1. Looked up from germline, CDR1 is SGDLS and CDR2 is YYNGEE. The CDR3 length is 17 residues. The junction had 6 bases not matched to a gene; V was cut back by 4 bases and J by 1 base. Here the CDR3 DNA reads TGTGCCAGCAGCACCAGGGACAGGGGGCGATCTGGAAACACCATATATTTT. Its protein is CASSTRDRGRSGNTIYF.

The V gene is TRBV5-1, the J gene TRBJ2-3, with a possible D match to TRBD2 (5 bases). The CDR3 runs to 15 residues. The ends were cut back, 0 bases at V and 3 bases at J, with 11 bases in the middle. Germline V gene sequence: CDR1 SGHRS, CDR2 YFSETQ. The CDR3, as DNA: TGCGCCAGCAGCTTGGCACTAGAAAGTACAGATACGCAGTATTTT. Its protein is CASSLALESTDTQYF.

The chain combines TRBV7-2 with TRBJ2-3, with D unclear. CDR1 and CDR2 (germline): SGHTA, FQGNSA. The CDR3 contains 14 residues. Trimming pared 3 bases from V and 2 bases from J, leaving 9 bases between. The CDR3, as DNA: TGTGCCAGCAGCTTTCGGGTTCTCACAGATACGCAGTATTTT. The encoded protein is CASSFRVLTDTQYF.

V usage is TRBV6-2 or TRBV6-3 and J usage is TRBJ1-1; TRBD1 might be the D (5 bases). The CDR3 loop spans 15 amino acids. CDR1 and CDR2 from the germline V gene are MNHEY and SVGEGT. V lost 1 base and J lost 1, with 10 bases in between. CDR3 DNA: TGTGCCAGCAGTTACTACACAGGACCGAACACTGAAGCTTTCTTT. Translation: CASSYYTGPNTEAFF.

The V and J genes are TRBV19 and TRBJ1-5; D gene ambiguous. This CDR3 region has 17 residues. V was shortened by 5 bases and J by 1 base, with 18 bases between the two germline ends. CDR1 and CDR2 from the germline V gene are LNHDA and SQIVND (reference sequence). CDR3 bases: TGTGCCAGTAGTCTCACTGAGGGCTCTAGAAGCAATCAGCCCCAGCATTTT. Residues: CASSLTEGSRSNQPQHF. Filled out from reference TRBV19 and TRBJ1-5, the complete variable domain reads DGGITQSPKYLFRKEGQNVTLSCEQNLNHDAMYWYRQDPGQGLRLIYYSQIVNDFQKGDIAEGYSVSREKKESFPLTVTSAQKNPTAFYLCASSLTEGSRSNQPQHFGDGTRLSIL.

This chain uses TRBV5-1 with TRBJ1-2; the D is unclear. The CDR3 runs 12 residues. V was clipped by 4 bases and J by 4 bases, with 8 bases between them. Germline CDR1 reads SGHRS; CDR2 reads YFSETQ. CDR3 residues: CASSLGVYGYTF. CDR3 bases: TGCGCCAGCAGCCTCGGAGTCTATGGCTACACCTTC.

Here the CDR3 reads CASSLVTSREQYF. Here the CDR3 DNA reads TGTGCCAGCAGCTTAGTGACTAGCAGGGAGCAGTACTTC. The chain employs TRBV7-2 and TRBJ2-7; 7 bases line up with TRBD2. Trimming cost V 1 base and J 7 bases; bases outside gene matches: 4. The CDR3 extends over 13 amino acids. Germline values: CDR1 SGHTA, CDR2 FQGNSA.

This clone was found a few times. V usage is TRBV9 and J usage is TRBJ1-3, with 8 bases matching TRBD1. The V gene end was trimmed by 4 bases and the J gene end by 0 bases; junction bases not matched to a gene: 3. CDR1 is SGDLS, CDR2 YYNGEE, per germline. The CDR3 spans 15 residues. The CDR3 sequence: CASSSGGPSGNTIYF. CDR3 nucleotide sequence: TGTGCCAGCAGCTCAGGGGGCCCCTCTGGAAACACCATATATTTT.

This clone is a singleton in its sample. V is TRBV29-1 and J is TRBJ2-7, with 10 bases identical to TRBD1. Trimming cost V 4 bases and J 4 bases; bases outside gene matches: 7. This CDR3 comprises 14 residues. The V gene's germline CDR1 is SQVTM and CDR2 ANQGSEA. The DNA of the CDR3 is TGCAGCGTTGTTATCCGACAGGGGGCTTACGAGCAGTACTTC. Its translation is CSVVIRQGAYEQYF.

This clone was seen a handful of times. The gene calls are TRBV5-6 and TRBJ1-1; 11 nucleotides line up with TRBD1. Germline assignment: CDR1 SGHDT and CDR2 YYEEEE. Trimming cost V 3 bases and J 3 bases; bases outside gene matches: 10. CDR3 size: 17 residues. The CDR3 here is CASSWTGGFFRDTEAFF. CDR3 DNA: TGTGCCAGCAGCTGGACAGGGGGCTTTTTTAGAGACACTGAAGCTTTCTTT. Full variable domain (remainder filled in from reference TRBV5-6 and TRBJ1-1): DAGVTQSPTHLIKTRGQQVTLRCSPKSGHDTVSWYQQALGQGPQFIFQYYEEEERQRGNFPDRFSGHQFPNYSSELNVNALLLGDSALYLCASSWTGGFFRDTEAFFGQGTRLTVV.

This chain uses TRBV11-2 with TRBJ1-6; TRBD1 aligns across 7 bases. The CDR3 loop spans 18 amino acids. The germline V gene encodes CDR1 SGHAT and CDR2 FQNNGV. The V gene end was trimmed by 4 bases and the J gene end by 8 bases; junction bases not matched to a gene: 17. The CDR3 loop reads CASSSEPPGQTLHSPLHF. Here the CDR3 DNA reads TGTGCCAGCAGCTCCGAACCTCCGGGACAGACATTACATTCACCCCTCCACTTT.

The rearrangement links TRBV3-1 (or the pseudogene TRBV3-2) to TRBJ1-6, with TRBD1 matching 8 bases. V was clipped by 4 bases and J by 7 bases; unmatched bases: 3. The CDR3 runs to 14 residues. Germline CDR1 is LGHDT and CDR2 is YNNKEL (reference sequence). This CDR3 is CASSPTGGNSPLHF. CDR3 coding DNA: TGTGCCAGCAGCCCAACAGGGGGGAATTCACCCCTCCACTTT.

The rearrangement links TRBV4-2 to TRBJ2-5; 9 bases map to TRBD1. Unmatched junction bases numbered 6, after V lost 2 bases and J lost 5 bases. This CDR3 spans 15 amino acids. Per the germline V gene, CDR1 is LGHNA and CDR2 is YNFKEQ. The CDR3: CASSQRTTGGETQYF. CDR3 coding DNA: TGTGCCAGCAGCCAAAGGACGACAGGGGGGGAGACCCAGTACTTC.

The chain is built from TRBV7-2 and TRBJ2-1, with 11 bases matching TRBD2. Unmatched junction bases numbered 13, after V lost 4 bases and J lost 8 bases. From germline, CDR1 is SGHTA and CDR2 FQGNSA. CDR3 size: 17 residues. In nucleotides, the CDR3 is TGTGCCAGCAGCTGGGGGCTAGCGGGGGGCCGTTTGGATGAGCAGTTCTTC. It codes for CASSWGLAGGRLDEQFF.

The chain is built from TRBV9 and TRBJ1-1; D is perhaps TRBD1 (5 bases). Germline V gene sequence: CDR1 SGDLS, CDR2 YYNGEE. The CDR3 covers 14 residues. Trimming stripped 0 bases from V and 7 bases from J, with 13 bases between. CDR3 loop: CASSVALQANEAFF. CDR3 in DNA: TGTGCCAGCAGCGTAGCGTTACAGGCTAATGAAGCTTTCTTT.

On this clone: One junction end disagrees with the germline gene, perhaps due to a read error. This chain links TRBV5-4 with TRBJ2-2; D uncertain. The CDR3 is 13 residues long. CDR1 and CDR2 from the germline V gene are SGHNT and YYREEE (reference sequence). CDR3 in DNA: TGTACCAGCAGCTTGGAACAGACCGGGGAGCTGTTTTTT. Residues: CTSSLEQTGELFF.

CDR3 coding DNA: TGTGCCAGTAGTACCTCTTCGCGGGGTGAGCAGTTCTTC. This translates into CASSTSSRGEQFF. The chain has TRBV19 and TRBJ2-1; D is perhaps TRBD2 (6 bases). Trimming shortened V by 4 bases and J by 9 bases, and 13 bases separated the two germline ends. The CDR3 has 13 amino acids. Germline V gives CDR1 LNHDA, CDR2 SQIVND (reference sequence). Variable domain in full (rest from reference TRBV19 and TRBJ2-1): DGGITQSPKYLFRKEGQNVTLSCEQNLNHDAMYWYRQDPGQGLRLIYYSQIVNDFQKGDIAEGYSVSREKKESFPLTVTSAQKNPTAFYLCASSTSSRGEQFFGPGTRLTVL.

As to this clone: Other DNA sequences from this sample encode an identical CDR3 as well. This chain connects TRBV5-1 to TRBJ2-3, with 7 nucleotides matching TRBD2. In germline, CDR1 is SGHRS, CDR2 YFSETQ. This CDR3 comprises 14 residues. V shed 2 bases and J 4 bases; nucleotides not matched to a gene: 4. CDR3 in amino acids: CASSFNRGADTQYF. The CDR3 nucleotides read TGCGCCAGCAGCTTCAACCGGGGGGCAGATACGCAGTATTTT.

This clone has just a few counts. CDR3 DNA sequence: TGTGCCAGCACCCGGACAGGGGCGAACTATGGCTACACCTTC. Its protein is CASTRTGANYGYTF. This chain connects TRBV5-4 to TRBJ1-2, with 9 bases that match TRBD1. Per the germline V gene, CDR1 is SGHNT and CDR2 is YYREEE (reference sequence). V was pared by 6 bases and J by 2 bases, with 5 bases of the junction left unmatched. This CDR3 contains 14 residues. Complete variable domain (other parts from reference TRBV5-4 and TRBJ1-2): ETGVTQSPTHLIKTRGQQVTLRCSSQSGHNTVSWYQQALGQGPQFIFQYYREEENGRGNFPPRFSGLQFPNYSSELNVNALELDDSALYLCASTRTGANYGYTFGSGTRLTVV.

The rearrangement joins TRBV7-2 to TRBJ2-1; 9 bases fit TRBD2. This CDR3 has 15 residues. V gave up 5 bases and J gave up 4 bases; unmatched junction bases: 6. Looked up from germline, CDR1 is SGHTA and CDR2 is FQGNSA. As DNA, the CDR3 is TGTGCCAGCAGCCCCACGACTAGCGGATACAATGAGCAGTTCTTC. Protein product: CASSPTTSGYNEQFF.

This CDR3 reads CASRPGLAGDEQYF. CDR3 bases: TGTGCCAGCAGACCGGGACTAGCGGGAGACGAGCAGTACTTC. The chain uses TRBV7-2 and TRBJ2-7; 14 bases match TRBD2. Trimming at V came to 6 bases and at J to 5 bases, leaving 3 bases not matched to a gene. Germline lookup yields CDR1 SGHTA and CDR2 FQGNSA. This CDR3 is built from 14 residues. The full variable domain, rest sourced from reference TRBV7-2 and TRBJ2-7, is GAGVSQSPSNKVTEKGKDVELRCDPISGHTALYWYRQSLGQGLEFLIYFQGNSAPDKSGLPSDRFSAERTGGSVSTLTIQRTQQEDSAVYLCASRPGLAGDEQYFGPGTRLTVT.

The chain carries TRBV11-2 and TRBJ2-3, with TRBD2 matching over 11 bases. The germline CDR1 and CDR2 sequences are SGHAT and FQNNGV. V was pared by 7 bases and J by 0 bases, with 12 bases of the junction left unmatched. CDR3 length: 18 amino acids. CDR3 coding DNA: TGTGCCAGCAAGGGGACTAGCGGAGCTCCAATAAGCACAGATACGCAGTATTTT. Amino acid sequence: CASKGTSGAPISTDTQYF.

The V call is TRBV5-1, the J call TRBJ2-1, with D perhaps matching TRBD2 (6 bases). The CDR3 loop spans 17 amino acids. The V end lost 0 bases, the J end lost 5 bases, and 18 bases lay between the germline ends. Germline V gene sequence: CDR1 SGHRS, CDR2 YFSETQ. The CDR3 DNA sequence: TGCGCCAGCAGCTTGGGAGCGGGTGGGCAGTACAACAATGAGCAGTTCTTC. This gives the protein CASSLGAGGQYNNEQFF.

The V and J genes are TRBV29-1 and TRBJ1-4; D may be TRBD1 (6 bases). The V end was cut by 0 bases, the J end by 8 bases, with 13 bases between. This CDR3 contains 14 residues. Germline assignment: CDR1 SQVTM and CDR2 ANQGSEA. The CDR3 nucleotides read TGCAGCGTTGAAGACAGGGAGGGGGGGGAAAAACTGTTTTTT. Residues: CSVEDREGGEKLFF.

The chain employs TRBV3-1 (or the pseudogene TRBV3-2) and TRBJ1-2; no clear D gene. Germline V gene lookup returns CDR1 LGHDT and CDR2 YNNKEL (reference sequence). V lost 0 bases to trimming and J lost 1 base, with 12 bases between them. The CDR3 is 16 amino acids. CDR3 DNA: TGTGCCAGCAGCCAAGATCTGTATCCAGATAACTATGGCTACACCTTC. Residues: CASSQDLYPDNYGYTF.